The 2 T cell receptor beta chains below all came from one sample that was sequenced in a study of blood T cells in healthy people across ages (dated by TCRdb to between 2015 and 2017). The library was prepared using 5' RACE. The sample was run on an Illumina HiSeq 2500. A second PCR of about 6 to 11 cycles was performed with a sample-barcoded 5' primer and a J-beta primer mix. Using fastp at Q25 and MiXCR, TCRdb reprocessed the public reads and kept productive beta chains. All rows with the same CDR3 protein become a single entry with the most common DNA and genes. Counted in this sample were around 690,000 distinct CDR3 sequences; 58% of them appeared once. The leading ten clones occupy around 37% of the sample. What was sequenced was blood. The receptors shown here come from a man aged 60 to 69 in good health.

This chain uses TRBV4-1 with TRBJ1-1; D remains unclear. This CDR3 has 16 amino acids. Trimming left V 0 bases short and J 6 bases short, with 17 bases between. Germline V gene sequence: CDR1 MGHRA, CDR2 YSYEKL. The CDR3 loop is CASSQDRYGRKPEAFF. The CDR3 DNA sequence: TGCGCCAGCAGCCAAGATAGGTACGGAAGAAAGCCTGAAGCTTTCTTT.

This clonotype was seen only once. The CDR3 nucleotides are TGCAGTGCCCAAACAGGGGGCTACTATGGCTACACCTTC. Encoded protein: CSAQTGGYYGYTF. V usage is TRBV20-1 and J usage is TRBJ1-2, with 9 bases identical to TRBD1. The CDR3 contains 13 residues. Unmatched junction bases numbered 5, after V lost 6 bases and J lost 3 bases. Germline lookup yields CDR1 DFQATT and CDR2 SNEGSKA (reference sequence).